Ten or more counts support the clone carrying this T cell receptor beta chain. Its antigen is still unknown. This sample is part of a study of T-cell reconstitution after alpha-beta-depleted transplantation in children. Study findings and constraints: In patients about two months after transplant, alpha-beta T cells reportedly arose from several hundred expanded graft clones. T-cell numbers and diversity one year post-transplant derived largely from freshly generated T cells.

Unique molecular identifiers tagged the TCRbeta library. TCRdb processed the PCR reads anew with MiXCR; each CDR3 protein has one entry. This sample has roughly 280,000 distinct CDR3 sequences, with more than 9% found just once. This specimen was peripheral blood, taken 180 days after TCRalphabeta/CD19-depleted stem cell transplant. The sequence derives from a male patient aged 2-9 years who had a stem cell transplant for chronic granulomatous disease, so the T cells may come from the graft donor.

CDR3 region: CASGSGVGSDYEQYF. In nucleotides, the CDR3 is TGTGCTAGTGGTTCGGGGGTCGGGAGTGACTACGAGCAGTACTTC. The rearrangement uses TRBV12-5 and TRBJ2-7, with a weak D call TRBD2 (6 bases). Trimming shortened V by 4 bases and J by 3 bases, and 16 bases separated the two germline ends. This CDR3 contains 15 residues. Germline CDR1 reads LGHNT; CDR2 reads FRNRAP.